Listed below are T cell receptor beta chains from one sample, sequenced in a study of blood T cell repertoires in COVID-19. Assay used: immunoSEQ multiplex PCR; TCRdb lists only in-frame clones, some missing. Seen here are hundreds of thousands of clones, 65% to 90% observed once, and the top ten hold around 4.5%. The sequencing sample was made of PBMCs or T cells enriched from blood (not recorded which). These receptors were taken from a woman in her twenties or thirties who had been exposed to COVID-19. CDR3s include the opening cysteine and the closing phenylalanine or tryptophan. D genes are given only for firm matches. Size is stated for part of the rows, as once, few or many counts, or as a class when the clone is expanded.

DNA: TGTGCCAGCAGCCTATGGACAGGCTCCCTCGGCCCCCTCCACTTT
CDR3: CASSLWTGSLGPLHF
size: .
J: TRBJ1-6
V: TRBV5-6
D: TRBD1

DNA: TGCGCCAGCAGCTTGGTCTCCCTGACCGGGTTCGTTCATGGCTACACCTTC
CDR3: CASSLVSLTGFVHGYTF
size: .
J: TRBJ1-2
V: TRBV5-1
D: .

DNA: TGTGCCAGCAGTTATGCGGGGGCTACCCCAGGAAACATTCAGTACTTC
CDR3: CASSYAGATPGNIQYF
size: .
J: TRBJ2-4
V: TRBV27
D: .

DNA: TGTGCCAGTAGACATATGGGACCGACAGGGGGCTTGGAAGCTTTCTTT
CDR3: CASRHMGPTGGLEAFF
size: .
J: TRBJ1-1
V: TRBV19
D: TRBD1

DNA: TGTGCCAGCAGCAGCACAGGGTCTGGCTATGGCTACACCTTC
CDR3: CASSSTGSGYGYTF
size: .
J: TRBJ1-2
V: TRBV7-6
D: .

DNA: TGTGCCAGTACCCACGACAGGGACAATCAGCCCCAGCATTTT
CDR3: CASTHDRDNQPQHF
size: .
J: TRBJ1-5
V: TRBV19
D: TRBD1

DNA: TGTGCCAGCAGTTTTGCAGGATCCTACGAGCAGTACTTC
CDR3: CASSFAGSYEQYF
size: .
J: TRBJ2-7
V: TRBV28
D: .

DNA: TGTGCCACCAGTGCAAAGGGGTTCGGTCAGCCCCAGCATTTT
CDR3: CATSAKGFGQPQHF
size: .
J: TRBJ1-5
V: TRBV24-1
D: .

DNA: TGTGCCAGCAGCTTTCTAACAGGGTACTCTGGAAACACCATATATTTT
CDR3: CASSFLTGYSGNTIYF
size: .
J: TRBJ1-3
V: TRBV21-1
D: .

DNA: TGCGCCAGCAGCTTGAGCAGGGGGGAGCTGTTTTTT
CDR3: CASSLSRGELFF
size: few
J: TRBJ2-2
V: TRBV5-1
D: .

DNA: TGTGCCATCATGGACAGGGCTAACTATGGCTACACCTTC
CDR3: CAIMDRANYGYTF
size: .
J: TRBJ1-2
V: TRBV10-3
D: TRBD1

DNA: TGTGCCATCACACAGGGGGCTGAAGCTTTCTTT
CDR3: CAITQGAEAFF
size: .
J: TRBJ1-1
V: TRBV10-3
D: TRBD1

DNA: TGTGCCAGCAGTTTAGGACAGTCAGGAAACACCATATATTTT
CDR3: CASSLGQSGNTIYF
size: .
J: TRBJ1-3
V: TRBV27
D: .

DNA: TGTGCCAGCAGTTTGGGCACAAGCTATGGCTACACCTTC
CDR3: CASSLGTSYGYTF
size: .
J: TRBJ1-2
V: TRBV27
D: .

DNA: TGTGCCTGGGACGGAGACTACAATGAGCAGTTCTTC
CDR3: CAWDGDYNEQFF
size: few
J: TRBJ2-1
V: TRBV30
D: .

DNA: TGTGCCAGCAGCCAATTGGGCAGAAGCAATAATTCACCCCTCCACTTT
CDR3: CASSQLGRSNNSPLHF
size: once
J: TRBJ1-6
V: TRBV16
D: .

DNA: TGCGCCAGCAGCTCGGGACAGGGGAGCACCGGGGAGCTGTTTTTT
CDR3: CASSSGQGSTGELFF
size: .
J: TRBJ2-2
V: TRBV5-1
D: TRBD1

DNA: TGTGCCAGCTCCTGGCGGGGGGGCGGCACAGATACGCAGTATTTT
CDR3: CASSWRGGGTDTQYF
size: .
J: TRBJ2-3
V: TRBV2
D: TRBD2

DNA: TGTGCCATCAGTGAGTCAGTTGGCAGGGTGAACACTGAAGCTTTCTTT
CDR3: CAISESVGRVNTEAFF
size: .
J: TRBJ1-1
V: TRBV10-3
D: .

DNA: TGTGCCAGCAGCTTAGCCTCTAGCGGAGGCACAGATACGCAGTATTTT
CDR3: CASSLASSGGTDTQYF
size: .
J: TRBJ2-3
V: TRBV7-3
D: TRBD2

DNA: TGTGCCAGCTCCTGGACAGAAGCTTTCTTT
CDR3: CASSWTEAFF
size: .
J: TRBJ1-1
V: TRBV6-5
D: .

DNA: TGCGCCAGCAGCCAGCGACAGGGCTACAATGAGCAGTTCTTC
CDR3: CASSQRQGYNEQFF
size: .
J: TRBJ2-1
V: TRBV5-1
D: TRBD1

DNA: TGTGCCAGCAGCTTAGGAGGGTCTGGAAACACCATATATTTT
CDR3: CASSLGGSGNTIYF
size: once
J: TRBJ1-3
V: TRBV11-2
D: .

DNA: TGTGCCTGGACCCCGACAGGGGGCACGGGAGTCGGTGGCTACACCTTC
CDR3: CAWTPTGGTGVGGYTF
size: .
J: TRBJ1-2
V: TRBV30
D: TRBD1

DNA: TGTGCCATCAGTGTAGGCTCGGGACAGGGGTTCACCGGGGAGCTGTTTTTT
CDR3: CAISVGSGQGFTGELFF
size: .
J: TRBJ2-2
V: TRBV10-3
D: TRBD1

DNA: TGTGCCAGCAGCTTAGTCGGAGCGGGGACAGAGACCCAGTACTTC
CDR3: CASSLVGAGTETQYF
size: .
J: TRBJ2-5
V: TRBV7-7
D: TRBD2

DNA: TGTGCCAGCAGCCGGGACAGCTTGGAAAAACTGTTTTTT
CDR3: CASSRDSLEKLFF
size: .
J: TRBJ1-4
V: TRBV14
D: TRBD1

DNA: TGTGCCAGCAGCCCCCATATCGCACACACAGGGGGCACTGAAGCTTTCTTT
CDR3: CASSPHIAHTGGTEAFF
size: .
J: TRBJ1-1
V: TRBV9
D: TRBD1

DNA: TGTGCCATCAACACAGGGGGCAAAGGCTATGGCTACACCTTC
CDR3: CAINTGGKGYGYTF
size: .
J: TRBJ1-2
V: TRBV10-3
D: TRBD1

DNA: TGTGCCAGCAGCCGCACCTCTAGCGGGGGGACCACAGATACGCAGTATTTT
CDR3: CASSRTSSGGTTDTQYF
size: .
J: TRBJ2-3
V: TRBV5-4
D: TRBD2

DNA: TGCGCCAGCAGCTTGGGGTCTAGCGGGGATGGAGATACGCAGTATTTT
CDR3: CASSLGSSGDGDTQYF
size: .
J: TRBJ2-3
V: TRBV5-1
D: TRBD2

DNA: TGCGCCAGCAGCCGAGGGACGTCGGGCGGGGCTAACACCGGGGAGCTGTTTTTT
CDR3: CASSRGTSGGANTGELFF
size: .
J: TRBJ2-2
V: TRBV5-1
D: .

DNA: TGTGCCAGTAGTAACAGGGGGGGGTACCAAGAGACCCAGTACTTC
CDR3: CASSNRGGYQETQYF
size: .
J: TRBJ2-5
V: TRBV19
D: .

DNA: TGTGCCACCAGCCGGACAGGGGAGAATTCACCCCTCCACTTT
CDR3: CATSRTGENSPLHF
size: .
J: TRBJ1-6
V: TRBV15
D: TRBD1

DNA: TGCGCCAGCAGCTGGGGCGGGACAGGGCTCTCTAACTATGGCTACACCTTC
CDR3: CASSWGGTGLSNYGYTF
size: .
J: TRBJ1-2
V: TRBV5-1
D: TRBD1

DNA: TGTGCCAGTAGTGAAAAGGGGGTCCCATCCTACGAGCAGTACTTC
CDR3: CASSEKGVPSYEQYF
size: .
J: TRBJ2-7
V: TRBV19
D: .